Presented here are 5 T cell receptor beta chains from one specimen sequenced in a study of cytomegalovirus exposure and HLA in healthy donors. Both 60 Vbeta primers and 13 Jbeta primers went into the PCR. Method: immunoSEQ multiplex PCR; TCRdb's copy keeps in-frame clones and lacks some. The sample yields about 130,000 clones, 70% to 80% seen once. Sequences were obtained from PBMCs. The receptors stem from a woman aged 45-60 years in good health and CMV-seronegative.

Points on this clone: One junction end disagrees with the germline gene, perhaps due to a read error. The V gene is TRBV7-9, the J gene TRBJ1-1, with 7 bases lining up with TRBD1. Germline V lookup: CDR1 SEHNR, CDR2 FQNEAQ (reference sequence). The CDR3 extends over 14 amino acids. DNA for the CDR3: TGTTCCAGCTTTCCTACAGGGGAAGGCTCTGAAGCTTTCTTT. Amino acids: CSSFPTGEGSEAFF.

As DNA, the CDR3 is TGCAGCGTTAACCAACTATACAATGAGCAGTTCTTC. Residues: CSVNQLYNEQFF. The chain has TRBV29-1 and TRBJ2-1; D is undetermined. Trimming shortened V by 5 bases and J by 4 bases, and 9 bases separated the two germline ends. CDR1 and CDR2 (germline): SQVTM, ANQGSEA. The CDR3 consists of 12 residues.

This clone occurred a few times. The chain is built from TRBV7-6 and TRBJ2-7, with D perhaps matching TRBD1 (6 bases). V lost 4 bases, J lost 1 base, and 17 bases lay in between. The CDR3 totals 16 residues. The germline V gene has CDR1 SGHVS and CDR2 FNYEAQ. Written as DNA, the CDR3 is TGTGCCAGCAGCTCTAACAGGGCCCCCCTTTCCTACGAGCAGTACTTC. Protein: CASSSNRAPLSYEQYF.

V usage is TRBV27 and J usage is TRBJ2-7; 8 bases agree with TRBD1. Losses at the gene ends were 5 bases for V and 6 bases for J; bases not matched to a gene: 9. The germline V gene encodes CDR1 MNHEY and CDR2 SMNVEV (reference sequence). CDR3 length: 14 residues. The CDR3: CASSPIQTGGEQYF. Written as DNA, the CDR3 is TGTGCCAGCAGTCCCATACAAACAGGGGGCGAGCAGTACTTC.

This clone was found once. The chain uses TRBV11-2 and TRBJ1-2; TRBD1 matches 8 bases. CDR1 and CDR2 from the germline V gene are SGHAT and FQNNGV. V dropped 4 bases and J dropped 4; count of bases not matched to a gene: 20. The CDR3 loop spans 19 amino acids. Here the CDR3 reads CASSSVRWTGRVMTYGYTF. CDR3 sequence (DNA): TGTGCCAGCAGCTCGGTACGATGGACAGGGAGGGTGATGACCTATGGCTACACCTTC.